This T cell receptor (beta chain) comes out of a study of blood T cell repertoires in COVID-19. Study at large: Both acute and convalescent COVID-19 samples were obtained from the United States, Italy and Spain. T cells, B-cell-depleted T cells, or PBMCs supplied cDNA or gDNA.

The data were produced by immunoSEQ multiplex PCR, yet TCRdb's version contains in-frame clones alone and is incomplete. The sample has approximately 25,000 clones; roughly 80% are singletons. The CDR3 runs 13 residues. CDR1 SGDLS and CDR2 YYNGEE come from the germline V gene. Trimming removed 4 bases from V and 11 bases from J; junction bases left unmatched: 10. The TCR sequence derives from a woman older than 75 with acute or convalescent COVID-19. The chain couples TRBV9 to TRBJ2-5, with TRBD1 identical over 8 bases. Sequences were obtained from peripheral blood. CDR3 loop: CASSPRDRPEQYF. The CDR3 DNA reads TGTGCCAGCAGCCCCCGGGACAGGCCAGAGCAGTACTTC.